These 12 T cell receptor beta chains were all obtained from the same sample, sequenced in a study of immune evolution from preneoplasia to lung adenocarcinoma. Sequenced by immunoSEQ multiplex PCR; TCRdb stores in-frame clones only, minus some. The sample shows about 6,300 clones, 60% to 85% of them seen only once. What was sequenced was FFPE minimally invasive lung adenocarcinoma tissue. The receptors shown here come from a person in their sixties or seventies with lung adenocarcinoma.

The genes are TRBV7-9 and TRBJ1-4; D ambiguous. CDR3 size: 17 residues. Trimming removed 5 bases at V and 2 bases at J, with 18 bases between. CDR1 SEHNR and CDR2 FQNEAQ come from the germline V gene (reference sequence). The CDR3 is CASSLTISAATNEKLFF. Here the CDR3 DNA reads TGTGCCAGCAGCCTAACAATTTCGGCAGCCACTAATGAAAAACTGTTTTTT.

By sample share, this clone is medium-sized. The chain combines TRBV30 with TRBJ2-7; 8 nucleotides agree with TRBD1. The CDR3 loop spans 15 amino acids. Looked up from germline, CDR1 is GTSNPN and CDR2 is SVGIG (reference sequence). The junction had 10 bases not matched to a gene; V was cut back by 1 base and J by 5 bases. The CDR3 sequence is CAWSAGAGGSDEQYF. CDR3 nucleotides: TGTGCCTGGAGTGCGGGAGCAGGGGGCAGCGACGAGCAGTACTTC.

This chain links TRBV11-2 with TRBJ2-1; D not certain. CDR3 length: 16 residues. CDR1 is SGHAT, CDR2 FQNNGV, per germline. V shed 6 bases and J shed 1 base, with 16 bases lying between them. The CDR3 region is CASSRPPGISYNEQFF. CDR3 DNA: TGTGCCAGCAGTCGTCCCCCAGGTATATCCTACAATGAGCAGTTCTTC.

CDR3 nucleotides: TGTGCCAGCAGCGTCGCAGGGGGAATAGATACGCAGTATTTT. Translated: CASSVAGGIDTQYF. The V call is TRBV7-3, the J call TRBJ2-3, with 7 positions matching TRBD1. CDR1 and CDR2 from the germline V gene are SGHTA and FQGTGA. The CDR3 has 14 amino acids. The trim removed 5 bases at V and 5 bases at J, leaving 7 bases unmatched.

This clone was counted once. The rearrangement uses TRBV5-6 and TRBJ2-7, with a weak D call TRBD2 (6 bases). The CDR3 totals 14 residues. Trimming left V 0 bases short and J 2 bases short, with 9 bases between. Germline V gene data show CDR1 as SGHDT and CDR2 as YYEEEE. CDR3 sequence (DNA): TGTGCCAGCAGCTTGGTGGGGGGAACCTACGAGCAGTACTTC. Translation gives CASSLVGGTYEQYF. Based on the CDR3 plus reference TRBV5-6 and TRBJ2-7, the full variable domain is DAGVTQSPTHLIKTRGQQVTLRCSPKSGHDTVSWYQQALGQGPQFIFQYYEEEERQRGNFPDRFSGHQFPNYSSELNVNALLLGDSALYLCASSLVGGTYEQYFGPGTRLTVT.

J is TRBJ2-5 and V is TRBV30; maybe TRBD1 (5 bases). The CDR3 is made up of 13 amino acids. Germline V gene data show CDR1 as GTSNPN and CDR2 as SVGIG (reference sequence). V was shortened by 6 bases and J by 5 bases, with 16 bases between the two germline ends. CDR3 protein: CACSTDPRETQYF. The CDR3 bases are TGTGCCTGTTCGACAGACCCGAGGGAGACCCAGTACTTC.

This sequence joins TRBV2 and TRBJ2-2; the D gene is possibly TRBD2 (6 bases). With 8 bases removed from V and 6 bases from J, the gap between germline ends came to 13 bases. The CDR3 is 13 amino acids. Germline values: CDR1 SNHLY, CDR2 FYNNEI. The CDR3 sequence: CASGLIPAGELFF. CDR3 nucleotides: TGTGCCAGCGGACTAATCCCTGCCGGGGAGCTGTTTTTT.

The rearrangement uses TRBV11-2 and TRBJ2-3; 8 nucleotides line up with TRBD2. J gave up 4 bases and V 1 base, and 7 bases lay outside the gene matches. The germline V gene has CDR1 SGHAT and CDR2 FQNNGV. CDR3 size: 16 residues. CDR3 amino acids: CASSLVWTSPPDTQYF. The CDR3 DNA reads as TGTGCCAGCAGCTTAGTTTGGACTAGCCCCCCAGATACGCAGTATTTT.

By share, this clone counts as medium-sized. The chain combines TRBV28 with TRBJ1-1; D perhaps matches TRBD1 (6 bases). This CDR3 has 15 residues. From germline, CDR1 is MDHEN and CDR2 SYDVKM. Trimming stripped 7 bases from V and 4 bases from J, with 19 bases between. CDR3 residues: CASTPGRGGGTEAFF. CDR3 nucleotide sequence: TGTGCCAGCACCCCTGGGAGGGGAGGGGGCACTGAAGCTTTCTTT.

The V and J genes are TRBV5-1 and TRBJ2-1; D is uncertain. V was shortened by 3 bases and J by 8 bases, with 21 bases between the two germline ends. Germline V CDR1 and CDR2: SGHRS, YFSETQ. The CDR3 has 16 residues. The CDR3 region has the DNA TGCGCCAGCAGCTCGAAGGGCCCGTGGGGTATGGATGAGCAGTTCTTC. It translates to CASSSKGPWGMDEQFF.

The chain carries TRBV30 and TRBJ1-4; D call uncertain. V was shortened by 0 bases and J by 8 bases, with 16 bases between the two germline ends. The CDR3 covers 15 residues. Per germline, CDR1 GTSNPN and CDR2 SVGIG (reference sequence). CDR3 nucleotides: TGTGCCTGGAGTGTGGGCAGCTTACCTGAGGAAAAACTGTTTTTT. Amino acid sequence: CAWSVGSLPEEKLFF.

A single count supports this clone. This chain connects TRBV5-6 to TRBJ1-5; no reliable D call. The CDR3 extends over 13 amino acids. The germline gives CDR1 SGHDT, CDR2 YYEEEE. V was shortened by 4 bases and J by 4 bases, with 9 bases between the two germline ends. The CDR3 protein is CASSLDGNQPQHF. The CDR3 nucleotides are TGTGCCAGCAGCCTGGACGGTAATCAGCCCCAGCATTTT.